These 32 T cell receptor beta chains share one sample of origin, sequenced in a study of identical twins. TCRdb passed the 5' RACE reads through MiXCR, listing each CDR3 protein once. The top ten hold roughly 1.8% of the sample, which has roughly 710,000 distinct CDR3 sequences, 5.5% to 6.5% seen once. Sample: naive T cells sorted from blood. These receptors were collected from a man younger than 35 in good health.

This clonotype occurred many times. The V and J genes are TRBV6-6 and TRBJ2-1, with unresolved D. This CDR3 comprises 12 residues. The germline V and J ends were trimmed by 2 bases and 10 bases, with 9 bases remaining between them. Germline values: CDR1 MNHNY, CDR2 SVGAGI (reference sequence). CDR3 protein: CASSYAPREQFF. The CDR3, as DNA: TGTGCCAGCAGTTACGCACCCAGGGAGCAGTTCTTC.

The J gene is TRBJ2-5, the V gene TRBV28, with D uncertain. Germline assignment: CDR1 MDHEN and CDR2 SYDVKM. Trimming shortened V by 9 bases and J by 4 bases, and 15 bases separated the two germline ends. CDR3 length: 13 amino acids. Written as DNA, the CDR3 is TGTGCCAGTAATCCCTATATCGGAGAGACCCAGTACTTC. Protein: CASNPYIGETQYF.

Ten or more counts support this clonotype. The DNA of the CDR3 is TGCAGCGTTTCCGACAGGGGGATTACTGAAGCTTTCTTT. It yields the protein CSVSDRGITEAFF. The genes are TRBV29-1 and TRBJ1-1; 9 positions agree with TRBD1. CDR3 length: 13 amino acids. V was clipped by 5 bases and J by 5 bases; unmatched bases: 6. Looked up from germline, CDR1 is SQVTM and CDR2 is ANQGSEA.

This clonotype was detected many times. The rearrangement joins TRBV27 to TRBJ2-2; unclear D gene. V gave up 3 bases and J gave up 8 bases, with 19 bases separating them. There are 16 residues in the CDR3. CDR1 MNHEY and CDR2 SMNVEV come from the germline V gene (reference sequence). The CDR3 sequence: CASSFTLGRTPGELFF. DNA of the CDR3: TGTGCCAGCAGTTTCACGCTCGGGCGAACACCGGGGGAGCTGTTTTTT.

This clonotype was counted between two and nine times. CDR3 in amino acids: CASKEPSTDTQYF. CDR3 sequence (DNA): TGCGCCAGCAAGGAACCTAGCACAGATACGCAGTATTTT. The genes are TRBV5-1 and TRBJ2-3; D is unclear. The germline V gene has CDR1 SGHRS and CDR2 YFSETQ. Trimming cost V 6 bases and J 0 bases, with 8 bases left between them. The CDR3 consists of 13 residues.

This clonotype was observed at least ten times. The chain uses TRBV11-1 and TRBJ2-5; D remains unclear. CDR1 is SGHAT and CDR2 is FQDESV in the germline V gene (reference sequence). Trimming shortened V by 2 bases and J by 3 bases, and 16 bases separated the two germline ends. The CDR3 loop spans 16 amino acids. The CDR3 loop reads CASSLRLGEFEETQYF. The CDR3 nucleotides read TGTGCCAGCAGCTTACGTCTTGGGGAATTTGAAGAGACCCAGTACTTC.

This clonotype was recorded a few times. The gene calls are TRBV4-2 and TRBJ2-2; 7 nucleotides match TRBD1. The V segment lost 4 bases and the J segment 2 bases; nucleotides outside the gene matches: 7. Germline CDR1 and CDR2: LGHNA and YNFKEQ. The CDR3 extends over 16 amino acids. CDR3 sequence reads: CASSPIDRANTGELFF. The DNA of the CDR3 is TGTGCCAGCAGCCCTATCGACAGGGCAAACACCGGGGAGCTGTTTTTT.

This clonotype appeared many times. The chain has TRBV28 and TRBJ1-1; D gene uncertain. The germline gives CDR1 MDHEN, CDR2 SYDVKM. Trimming took off 7 bases at V and 8 bases at J, with 17 bases between the two ends. The CDR3 sequence is 13 residues long. The CDR3 sequence is CASILPGRPEAFF. Written as DNA, the CDR3 is TGTGCCAGCATTCTCCCGGGGAGACCCGAAGCTTTCTTT.

This clonotype came up a few times. This chain uses TRBV5-1 with TRBJ1-3; D not resolved. The CDR3 is 16 residues long. Germline assignment: CDR1 SGHRS and CDR2 YFSETQ. V shed 0 bases and J shed 0 bases, with 10 bases lying between them. DNA of the CDR3: TGCGCCAGCAGCTTGGAACAGTCAAACTCTGGAAACACCATATATTTT. Protein: CASSLEQSNSGNTIYF.

Ten or more counts support this clonotype. The chain couples TRBV20-1 to TRBJ2-5; TRBD1 agrees at 12 bases. The CDR3 has 15 amino acids. The junction had 6 bases not matched to a gene; V was cut back by 3 bases and J by 4 bases. The germline gives CDR1 DFQATT, CDR2 SNEGSKA (reference sequence). The CDR3 DNA reads as TGCAGTGCTAGTAAGGGACAGGGGGCCGCAGAGACCCAGTACTTC. Encoded protein: CSASKGQGAAETQYF.

This clonotype was picked up many times. CDR3 sequence reads: CASSSNGGKVYEQYF. CDR3 nucleotides: TGTGCCAGCAGTTCCAACGGGGGGAAAGTATACGAGCAGTACTTC. The chain couples TRBV28 to TRBJ2-7, with 7 positions matching TRBD2. There are 15 residues in the CDR3. Germline V gene lookup returns CDR1 MDHEN and CDR2 SYDVKM. The V and J ends lost 4 bases and 4 bases, in that order; junction bases with no gene match: 10.

This clonotype has at least ten counts. CDR3 loop: CASSITTGFTGELFF. For the CDR3, the DNA is TGTGCCAGCAGTATCACGACAGGGTTTACCGGGGAGCTGTTTTTT. The rearrangement joins TRBV12-3 or TRBV12-4 to TRBJ2-2; TRBD1 aligns across 7 bases. CDR3 length equals 15 residues. J lost 5 bases, V lost 5 bases, and 8 bases had no gene match.

This clonotype has more than one count but fewer than ten. The chain is built from TRBV9 and TRBJ2-5; TRBD1 matches at 11 bases. The CDR3 is 15 residues long. Per germline, CDR1 SGDLS and CDR2 YYNGEE. The trim removed 3 bases at V and 5 bases at J, leaving 6 bases unmatched. CDR3 amino acids: CASSGGQGARETQYF. In nucleotides, the CDR3 is TGTGCCAGCAGCGGCGGACAGGGGGCAAGGGAGACCCAGTACTTC.

The chain links TRBV5-1 to TRBJ1-4, with D perhaps TRBD1 (5 bases). CDR1 is SGHRS, CDR2 YFSETQ, per germline. The CDR3 covers 15 residues. The V end was cut by 1 base, the J end by 0 bases, with 7 bases between. The CDR3 DNA reads as TGCGCCAGCAGCTTGTGGGGCTCAACTAATGAAAAACTGTTTTTT. Encoded protein: CASSLWGSTNEKLFF.

CDR3 nucleotide sequence: TGTGCCAGCAGTCCCTTACCCGGGAACCTCAGTCCCCGACCCGGTACGCAGTATTTT. Translation: CASSPLPGNLSPRPGTQYF. The chain recombines TRBV12-3 or TRBV12-4 with TRBJ2-3, with D tentatively TRBD2 (5 bases). V was clipped by 5 bases and J by 8 bases, with 32 bases between them. This CDR3 is 19 amino acids long.

This clonotype was found a few times. V is TRBV7-2 and J is TRBJ2-2; 8 nucleotides align to TRBD2. Germline V gene sequence: CDR1 SGHTA, CDR2 FQGNSA. The CDR3 has 16 residues. V gave up 5 bases and J gave up 6 bases; unmatched junction bases: 11. In DNA form, the CDR3 reads TGTGCCAGCAGCCCCTCGGGACTAGAATTTCCCGGGGAGCTGTTTTTT. It codes for CASSPSGLEFPGELFF.

This clonotype has a count of ten or more. V is TRBV20-1 and J is TRBJ2-5; D is unresolved. The CDR3 spans 13 residues. The V gene lost 0 bases and the J gene lost 1 base, with 6 bases spanning the gap. Germline values: CDR1 DFQATT, CDR2 SNEGSKA (reference sequence). The CDR3 nucleotides read TGCAGTGCTAGAGATTGGGGCCAAGAGACCCAGTACTTC. Protein: CSARDWGQETQYF.

This clonotype was picked up a small number of times. This CDR3 reads CASGFRTGDEKLFF. The CDR3 nucleotides read TGTGCCAGCGGATTTAGGACAGGGGATGAAAAACTGTTTTTT. The genes are TRBV6-1 and TRBJ1-4; 9 bases line up with TRBD1. CDR1 MNHNS and CDR2 SASEGT come from the germline V gene. The CDR3 extends over 14 amino acids. The V gene end was trimmed by 8 bases and the J gene end by 6 bases; junction bases not matched to a gene: 7.

This clonotype was seen many times. The genes are TRBV25-1 and TRBJ1-2; D remains unclear. V lost 1 base, J lost 9 bases, and 12 bases lay in between. The CDR3 consists of 13 residues. From germline, CDR1 is MGHDK and CDR2 SYGVNS. The CDR3 DNA follows: TGTGCCAGCAGTGAATCGGAAACAAAGAGCTACACCTTC. Residues: CASSESETKSYTF.

Here the CDR3 reads CATEHGGYEQYF. In DNA form, the CDR3 reads TGTGCCACCGAGCACGGGGGTTACGAGCAGTACTTC. The genes are TRBV6-4 and TRBJ2-7, with D possibly being TRBD2 (6 bases). Trimming pared 10 bases from V and 4 bases from J, leaving 14 bases between. Per the germline V gene, CDR1 is MRHNA and CDR2 is SNTAGT. The CDR3 length is 12 residues.

This clonotype has ten or more counts. This chain joins TRBV12-3 or TRBV12-4 and TRBJ2-7, with 7 bases fitting TRBD1. J lost 3 bases, V lost 4 bases, and 6 bases had no gene match. This CDR3 contains 14 residues. The CDR3 coding sequence is TGTGCCAGCAGTTCACCGGGACAGATCTACGAGCAGTACTTC. Protein product: CASSSPGQIYEQYF.

The genes are TRBV25-1 and TRBJ1-1; no clear D gene. The CDR3 totals 14 residues. The ends were cut back, 2 bases at V and 4 bases at J, with 11 bases in the middle. In germline, CDR1 is MGHDK, CDR2 SYGVNS. The CDR3 protein is CASSEGRAVTEAFF. In nucleotides, the CDR3 is TGTGCCAGCAGTGAAGGACGGGCGGTCACTGAAGCTTTCTTT.

The table lists this clonotype with many counts. The CDR3 sequence is CASRGNYEQYF. The CDR3 DNA follows: TGCGCCAGCAGAGGGAACTACGAGCAGTACTTC. The rearrangement uses TRBV5-1 and TRBJ2-7; D not resolved. Germline V gene lookup returns CDR1 SGHRS and CDR2 YFSETQ. V lost 5 bases to trimming and J lost 3 bases, with 6 bases between them. The CDR3 sequence is 11 residues long.

This clonotype was counted at least ten times. The V gene is TRBV29-1, the J gene TRBJ2-1; a weak D match, TRBD1 (5 bases). V was clipped by 4 bases and J by 7 bases, with 20 bases between them. This CDR3 has 15 amino acids. The V gene's germline CDR1 is SQVTM and CDR2 ANQGSEA. Written as DNA, the CDR3 is TGCAGCGTTGTTGGTACGCAGGGTCATCTTAATGAGCAGTTCTTC. Translated, it gives CSVVGTQGHLNEQFF.

This clonotype has just a few counts. The chain carries TRBV10-3 and TRBJ2-7; 10 bases agree with TRBD2. The CDR3 runs 13 residues. The germline V gene encodes CDR1 ENHRY and CDR2 SYGVKD. J was trimmed by 3 bases and V by 5 bases; bases with no gene match: 1. The CDR3 loop is CAISLAGVYEQYF. CDR3 bases: TGTGCCATCAGTCTAGCGGGAGTCTACGAGCAGTACTTC.

This clonotype was seen more than once but under ten times. The gene calls are TRBV14 and TRBJ2-4; TRBD2 matches 8 bases. CDR3 size: 15 residues. The germline V gene has CDR1 SGHDN and CDR2 FVKESK. The V and J ends lost 1 base and 3 bases, in that order; junction bases with no gene match: 2. The CDR3 DNA reads TGTGCCAGCAGCCAAGCGGGAGGGTACAAAAACATTCAGTACTTC. Translating it yields CASSQAGGYKNIQYF.

The CDR3 loop is CAPTPIYGYTF. In DNA, the CDR3 is TGTGCCCCTACACCGATCTATGGCTACACCTTC. V and J are TRBV30 and TRBJ1-2, with no clear D. V dropped 8 bases and J dropped 4 bases, with 11 bases sitting between them. CDR3 length: 11 amino acids. Per germline, CDR1 GTSNPN and CDR2 SVGIG (reference sequence).

There are a few counts of this clonotype. The CDR3 is CAWGSQGNNQPQHF. DNA of the CDR3: TGTGCCTGGGGATCACAGGGGAACAATCAGCCCCAGCATTTT. V gene TRBV30 combines with J gene TRBJ1-5, with TRBD1 matching 7 bases. Germline trimming cut 5 bases from V and 3 bases from J; bases unmatched to any gene: 7. The CDR3 has 14 amino acids. CDR1 is GTSNPN, CDR2 SVGIG, per germline (reference sequence).

This clonotype came up many times. The chain couples TRBV20-1 to TRBJ1-3; 11 nucleotides line up with TRBD1. CDR1 and CDR2 from the germline V gene are DFQATT and SNEGSKA (reference sequence). V was pared by 3 bases and J by 0 bases, with 1 base of the junction left unmatched. The length of the CDR3 is 15 residues. This CDR3 is CSARGQGGSGNTIYF. The CDR3 DNA sequence: TGCAGTGCTAGGGGACAGGGGGGCTCTGGAAACACCATATATTTT.

This clonotype was detected many times. This chain uses TRBV20-1 with TRBJ2-1, with D perhaps TRBD2 (5 bases). Germline loops: CDR1 DFQATT, CDR2 SNEGSKA (reference sequence). V was clipped by 8 bases and J by 1 base, with 9 bases between them. This CDR3 is built from 12 residues. DNA for the CDR3: TGCAGTTGGAGGTTTTCCTACAATGAGCAGTTCTTC. Protein sequence: CSWRFSYNEQFF.

The chain recombines TRBV4-1 with TRBJ1-1; 7 positions agree with TRBD1. Per germline, CDR1 MGHRA and CDR2 YSYEKL. The CDR3 loop spans 13 amino acids. Trimming cost V 6 bases and J 7 bases; bases outside gene matches: 8. CDR3 sequence reads: CASSRGQADEAFF. The CDR3 DNA sequence: TGCGCCAGCAGTCGCGGACAGGCTGATGAAGCTTTCTTT.

The V gene is TRBV5-1, the J gene TRBJ2-7; TRBD1 matches at 10 bases. The V segment lost 0 bases and the J segment 2 bases; nucleotides outside the gene matches: 5. This CDR3 is built from 16 residues. Germline CDR1 and CDR2: SGHRS and YFSETQ. CDR3 amino acids: CASSLDPGQGAYEQYV. The CDR3 region has the DNA TGCGCCAGCAGCTTGGACCCTGGACAGGGGGCCTACGAGCAGTACGTC.